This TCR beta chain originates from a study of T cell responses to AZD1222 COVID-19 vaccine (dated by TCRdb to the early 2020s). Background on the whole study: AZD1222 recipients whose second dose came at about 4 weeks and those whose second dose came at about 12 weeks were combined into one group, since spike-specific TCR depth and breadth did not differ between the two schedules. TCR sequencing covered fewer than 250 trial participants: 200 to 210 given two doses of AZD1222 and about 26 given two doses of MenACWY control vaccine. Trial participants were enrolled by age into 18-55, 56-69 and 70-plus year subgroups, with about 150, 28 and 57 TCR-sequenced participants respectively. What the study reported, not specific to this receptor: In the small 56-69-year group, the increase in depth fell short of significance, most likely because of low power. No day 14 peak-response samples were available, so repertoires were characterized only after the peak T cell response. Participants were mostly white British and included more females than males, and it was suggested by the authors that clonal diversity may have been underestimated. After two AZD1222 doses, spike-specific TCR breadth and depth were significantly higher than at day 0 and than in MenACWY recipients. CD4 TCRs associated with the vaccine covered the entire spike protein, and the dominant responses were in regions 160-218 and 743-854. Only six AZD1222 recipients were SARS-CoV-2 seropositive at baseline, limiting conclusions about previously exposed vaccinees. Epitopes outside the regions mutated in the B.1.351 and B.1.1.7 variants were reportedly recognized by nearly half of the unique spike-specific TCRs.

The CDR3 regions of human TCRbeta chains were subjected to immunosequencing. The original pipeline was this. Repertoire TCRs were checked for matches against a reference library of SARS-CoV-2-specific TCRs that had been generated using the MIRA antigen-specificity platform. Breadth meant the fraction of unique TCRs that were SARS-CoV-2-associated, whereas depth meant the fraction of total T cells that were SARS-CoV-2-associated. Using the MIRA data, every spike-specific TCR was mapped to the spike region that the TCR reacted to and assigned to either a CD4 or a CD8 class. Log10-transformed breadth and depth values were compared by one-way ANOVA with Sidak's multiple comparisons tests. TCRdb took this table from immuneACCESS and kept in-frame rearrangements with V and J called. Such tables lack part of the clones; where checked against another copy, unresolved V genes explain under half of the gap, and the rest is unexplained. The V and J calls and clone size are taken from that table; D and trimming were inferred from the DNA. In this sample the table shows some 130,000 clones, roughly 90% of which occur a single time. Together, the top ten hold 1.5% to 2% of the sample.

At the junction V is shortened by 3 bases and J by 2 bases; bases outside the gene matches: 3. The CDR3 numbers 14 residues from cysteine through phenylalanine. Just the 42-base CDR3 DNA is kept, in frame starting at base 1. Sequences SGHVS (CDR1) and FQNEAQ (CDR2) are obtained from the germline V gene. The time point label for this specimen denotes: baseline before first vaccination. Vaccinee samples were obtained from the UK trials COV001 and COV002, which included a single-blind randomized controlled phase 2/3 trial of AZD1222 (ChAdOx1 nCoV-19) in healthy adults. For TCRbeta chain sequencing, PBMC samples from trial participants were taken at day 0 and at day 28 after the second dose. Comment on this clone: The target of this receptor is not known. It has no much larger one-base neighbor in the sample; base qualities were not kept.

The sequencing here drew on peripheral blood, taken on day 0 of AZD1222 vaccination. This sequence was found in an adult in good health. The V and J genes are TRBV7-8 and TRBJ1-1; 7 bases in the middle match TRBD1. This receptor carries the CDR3 CASSLTGLNTEAFF. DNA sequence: TGTGCCAGCAGCTTGACAGGGTTAAACACTGAAGCTTTCTTT.